These 9 T cell receptor beta chains originate from one sample sequenced in a study of STAT5B mutations in CD4+ large granular lymphocyte leukemia. TCRdb keeps only in-frame clones here, not all; method: immunoSEQ multiplex PCR. This sample carries over 25,000 clones, roughly 74% of them seen once, and the ten largest clones take 0.25% to 0.35%. Sequencing was carried out using CD4+ T cells from blood buffy coats. The receptors shown here come from a human donor in good health.

This clone was seen a handful of times. The rearrangement links TRBV6-4 to TRBJ1-2, with 9 bases aligning to TRBD1. Looked up from germline, CDR1 is MRHNA and CDR2 is SNTAGT. This CDR3 spans 15 amino acids. The V gene end was trimmed by 3 bases and the J gene end by 8 bases; junction bases not matched to a gene: 10. This chain's CDR3 is CASSETGTGLSGYTF. The DNA of the CDR3 is TGTGCCAGCAGTGAAACCGGGACAGGGCTATCGGGCTACACCTTC.

The V gene is TRBV5-6, the J gene TRBJ1-4; 8 nucleotides align to TRBD1. This CDR3 is 15 amino acids long. Germline V gene data show CDR1 as SGHDT and CDR2 as YYEEEE. V dropped 4 bases and J dropped 6; count of bases not matched to a gene: 8. In DNA form, the CDR3 reads TGTGCCAGCAGCCCCGTAGGACAGGGTCATGAAAAACTGTTTTTT. Translated, it gives CASSPVGQGHEKLFF.

CDR3 sequence (DNA): TGTGCCAGCAGTGCCTGGGGGCTAGGTACTGAAGCTTTCTTT. This gives the protein CASSAWGLGTEAFF. The V and J genes are TRBV2 and TRBJ1-1; the D gene is possibly TRBD1 (6 bases). From germline, CDR1 is SNHLY and CDR2 FYNNEI. Trimming took 4 bases from V and 5 from J, leaving 14 bases between them. The CDR3 consists of 14 residues.

The chain joins TRBV5-4 to TRBJ2-2; D is perhaps TRBD2 (5 bases). V was shortened by 0 bases and J by 4 bases, with 13 bases between the two germline ends. The CDR3 is made up of 16 amino acids. Germline lookup yields CDR1 SGHNT and CDR2 YYREEE (reference sequence). CDR3 amino acids: CASSLVTGGRTGELFF. In DNA form, the CDR3 reads TGTGCCAGCAGCTTGGTAACGGGCGGGCGCACCGGGGAGCTGTTTTTT. The full variable domain, its missing parts supplied by reference TRBV5-4 and TRBJ2-2, is ETGVTQSPTHLIKTRGQQVTLRCSSQSGHNTVSWYQQALGQGPQFIFQYYREEENGRGNFPPRFSGLQFPNYSSELNVNALELDDSALYLCASSLVTGGRTGELFFGEGSRLTVL.

The gene calls are TRBV19 and TRBJ1-1, with D hard to call. Trimming pared 4 bases from V and 0 bases from J, leaving 12 bases between. The CDR3 is made up of 15 amino acids. Germline values: CDR1 LNHDA, CDR2 SQIVND (reference sequence). This chain's CDR3 is CASSKIGLLNTEAFF. The CDR3 coding sequence is TGTGCCAGTAGTAAAATTGGACTCCTGAACACTGAAGCTTTCTTT.

There are a few counts of this clone. One end of the junction fails to match germline, which may point to a read error. The chain employs TRBV7-7 and TRBJ2-2; TRBD1 agrees at 8 bases. This CDR3 is built from 15 residues. CDR1 is SSHAT and CDR2 is FNYEAQ in the germline V gene (reference sequence). CDR3 DNA sequence: TGTGCTAGCAGCTCGTCTCAGGGGGCCACCGGGGAGCTGTTTTTT. As protein: CASSSSQGATGELFF.

The chain couples TRBV13 to TRBJ1-2; 7 nucleotides agree with TRBD1. This CDR3 is 12 amino acids long. Germline V lookup: CDR1 PRHDT, CDR2 FYEKMQ (reference sequence). The V gene end was trimmed by 8 bases and the J gene end by 8 bases; junction bases not matched to a gene: 8. CDR3 DNA sequence: TGTGCCAGCGACAGGGCCGTTCAGGGCTACACCTTC. Translating it yields CASDRAVQGYTF.

This clone has only one observation. The chain joins TRBV28 to TRBJ1-6, with 7 bases identical to TRBD1. The V segment lost 5 bases and the J segment 5 bases; nucleotides outside the gene matches: 6. Germline loops: CDR1 MDHEN, CDR2 SYDVKM. The CDR3 loop spans 15 amino acids. CDR3 sequence reads: CASSGNRGHNSPLHF. The CDR3 nucleotides read TGTGCCAGCAGTGGAAACAGGGGACATAATTCACCCCTCCACTTT.

The J gene is TRBJ1-5, the V gene TRBV2; 11 bases map to TRBD1. This CDR3 is built from 15 residues. Germline-derived CDR1 and CDR2 are SNHLY and FYNNEI. V shed 8 bases and J 1 base; nucleotides not matched to a gene: 4. The chain's CDR3 is CASEWDRGSNQPQHF. The CDR3 DNA sequence: TGTGCCAGCGAGTGGGACAGGGGGAGCAATCAGCCCCAGCATTTT. Full variable domain (outside the CDR3, taken from reference TRBV2 and TRBJ1-5): EPEVTQTPSHQVTQMGQEVILRCVPISNHLYFYWYRQILGQKVEFLVSFYNNEISEKSEIFDDQFSVERPDGSNFTLKIRSTKLEDSAMYFCASEWDRGSNQPQHFGDGTRLSIL.